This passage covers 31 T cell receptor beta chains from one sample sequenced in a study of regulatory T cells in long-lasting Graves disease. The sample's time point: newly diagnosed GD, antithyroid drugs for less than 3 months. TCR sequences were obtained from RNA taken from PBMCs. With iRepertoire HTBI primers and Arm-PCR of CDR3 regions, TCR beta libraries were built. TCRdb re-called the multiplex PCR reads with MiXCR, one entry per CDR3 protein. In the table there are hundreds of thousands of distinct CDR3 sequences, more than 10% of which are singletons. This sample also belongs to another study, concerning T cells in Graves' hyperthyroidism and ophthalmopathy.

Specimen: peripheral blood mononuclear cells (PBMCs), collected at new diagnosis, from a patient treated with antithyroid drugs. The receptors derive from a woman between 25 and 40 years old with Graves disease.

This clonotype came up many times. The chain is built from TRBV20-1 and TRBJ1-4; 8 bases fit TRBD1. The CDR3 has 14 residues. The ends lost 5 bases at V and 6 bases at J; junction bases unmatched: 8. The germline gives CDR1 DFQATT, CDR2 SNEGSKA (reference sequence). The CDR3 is CSAVRQGRDEKLFF. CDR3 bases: TGCAGTGCTGTAAGACAGGGGAGGGATGAAAAACTGTTTTTT.

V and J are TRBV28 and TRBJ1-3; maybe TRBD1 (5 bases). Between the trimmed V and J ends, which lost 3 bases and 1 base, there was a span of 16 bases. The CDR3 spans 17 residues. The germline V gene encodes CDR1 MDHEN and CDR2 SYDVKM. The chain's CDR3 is CASSFWQGRKSGNTIYF. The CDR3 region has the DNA TGTGCCAGCAGTTTTTGGCAGGGCCGAAAATCTGGAAACACCATATATTTT.

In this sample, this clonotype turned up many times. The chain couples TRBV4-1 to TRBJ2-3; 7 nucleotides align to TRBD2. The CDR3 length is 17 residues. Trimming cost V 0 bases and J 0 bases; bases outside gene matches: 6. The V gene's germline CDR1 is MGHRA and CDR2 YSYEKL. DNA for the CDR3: TGCGCCAGCAGCCAAGAAGTACTAGCGTCTAGCACAGATACGCAGTATTTT. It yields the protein CASSQEVLASSTDTQYF.

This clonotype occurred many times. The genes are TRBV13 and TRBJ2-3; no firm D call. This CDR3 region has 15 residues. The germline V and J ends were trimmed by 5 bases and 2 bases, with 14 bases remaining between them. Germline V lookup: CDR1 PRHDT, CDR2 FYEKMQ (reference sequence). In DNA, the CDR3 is TGTGCCAGCAGCCCACGGACCCTTTCCACAGATACGCAGTATTTT. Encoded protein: CASSPRTLSTDTQYF.

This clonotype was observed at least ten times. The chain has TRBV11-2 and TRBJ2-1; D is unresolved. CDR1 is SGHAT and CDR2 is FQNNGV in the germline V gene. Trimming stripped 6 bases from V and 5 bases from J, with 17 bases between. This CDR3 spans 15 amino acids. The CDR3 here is CASRTPRSTHNEQFF. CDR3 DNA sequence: TGTGCCAGCAGAACACCCCGGAGTACTCACAATGAGCAGTTCTTC.

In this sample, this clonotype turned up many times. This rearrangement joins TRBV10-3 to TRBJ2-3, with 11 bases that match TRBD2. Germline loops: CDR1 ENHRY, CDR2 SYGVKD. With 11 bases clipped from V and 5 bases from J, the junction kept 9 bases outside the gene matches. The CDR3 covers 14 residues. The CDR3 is CASKLAGVGDTQYF. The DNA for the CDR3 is TGTGCCTCCAAACTAGCGGGAGTGGGAGATACGCAGTATTTT.

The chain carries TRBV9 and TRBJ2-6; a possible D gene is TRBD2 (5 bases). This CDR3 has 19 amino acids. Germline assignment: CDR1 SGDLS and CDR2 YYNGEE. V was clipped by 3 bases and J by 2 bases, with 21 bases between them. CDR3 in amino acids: CASSANIGVAKAGANVLTF. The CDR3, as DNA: TGTGCCAGCAGCGCTAACATCGGGGTAGCGAAAGCTGGGGCCAACGTCCTGACTTTC.

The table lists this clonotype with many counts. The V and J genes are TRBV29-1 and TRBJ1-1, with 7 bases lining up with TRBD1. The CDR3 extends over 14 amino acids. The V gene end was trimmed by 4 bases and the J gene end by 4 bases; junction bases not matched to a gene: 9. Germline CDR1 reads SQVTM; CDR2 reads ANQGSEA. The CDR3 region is CSVVEGARGTEAFF. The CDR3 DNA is TGCAGCGTTGTGGAGGGGGCCCGGGGCACTGAAGCTTTCTTT. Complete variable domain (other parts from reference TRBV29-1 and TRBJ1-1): SAVISQKPSRDICQRGTSLTIQCQVDSQVTMMFWYRQQPGQSLTLIATANQGSEATYESGFVIDKFPISRPNLTFSTLTVSNMSPEDSSIYLCSVVEGARGTEAFFGQGTRLTVV.

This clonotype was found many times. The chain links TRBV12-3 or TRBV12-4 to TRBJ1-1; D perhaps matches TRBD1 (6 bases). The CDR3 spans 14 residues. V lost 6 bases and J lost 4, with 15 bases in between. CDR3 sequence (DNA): TGTGCCAGCAGCCCTTCCGACAGGCGCACTGAAGCTTTCTTT. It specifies CASSPSDRRTEAFF.

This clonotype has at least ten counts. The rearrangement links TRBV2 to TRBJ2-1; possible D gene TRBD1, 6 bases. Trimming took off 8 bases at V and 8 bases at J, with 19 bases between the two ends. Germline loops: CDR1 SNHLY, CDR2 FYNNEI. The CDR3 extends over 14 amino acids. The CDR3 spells CASLVYRAGDEQFF. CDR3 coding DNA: TGTGCCAGCCTTGTATACAGGGCAGGCGATGAGCAGTTCTTC.

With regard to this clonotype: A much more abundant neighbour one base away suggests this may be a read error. CDR3 sequence: CASSLEVNTGELFF. In DNA, the CDR3 is TGTGCCAGCAGCTTAGAGGTGAACACCGGGGAGCTGTTTTTT. The chain is built from TRBV7-9 and TRBJ2-2; no clear D gene. The germline V gene has CDR1 SEHNR and CDR2 FQNEAQ (reference sequence). The CDR3 totals 14 residues. Trimming removed 1 base at V and 1 base at J, with 4 bases between.

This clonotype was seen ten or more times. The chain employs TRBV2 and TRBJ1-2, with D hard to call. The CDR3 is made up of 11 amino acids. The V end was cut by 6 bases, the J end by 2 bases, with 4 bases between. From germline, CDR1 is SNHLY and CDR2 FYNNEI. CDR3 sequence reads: CASRVNYGYTF. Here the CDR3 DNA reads TGTGCCAGCAGGGTGAACTATGGCTACACCTTC.

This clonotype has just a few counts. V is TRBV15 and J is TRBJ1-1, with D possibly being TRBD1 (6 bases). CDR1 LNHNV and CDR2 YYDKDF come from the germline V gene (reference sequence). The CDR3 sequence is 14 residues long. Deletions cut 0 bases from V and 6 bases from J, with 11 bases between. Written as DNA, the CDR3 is TGTGCCACCAGCAGAGAAAATACAGGGTCTGAAGCTTTCTTT. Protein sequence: CATSRENTGSEAFF.

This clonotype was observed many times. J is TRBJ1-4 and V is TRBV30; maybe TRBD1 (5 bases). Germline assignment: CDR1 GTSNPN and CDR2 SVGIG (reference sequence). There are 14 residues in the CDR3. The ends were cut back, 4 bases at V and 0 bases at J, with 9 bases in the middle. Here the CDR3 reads CAWNQGPTNEKLFF. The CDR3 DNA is TGTGCCTGGAACCAGGGTCCAACTAATGAAAAACTGTTTTTT.

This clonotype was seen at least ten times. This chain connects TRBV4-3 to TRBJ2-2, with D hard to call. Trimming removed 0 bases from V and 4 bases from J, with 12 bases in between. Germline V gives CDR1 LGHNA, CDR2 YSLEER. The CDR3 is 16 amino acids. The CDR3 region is CASSQEEHSSTGELFF. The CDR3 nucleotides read TGCGCCAGCAGCCAAGAGGAACACTCGAGCACCGGGGAGCTGTTTTTT.

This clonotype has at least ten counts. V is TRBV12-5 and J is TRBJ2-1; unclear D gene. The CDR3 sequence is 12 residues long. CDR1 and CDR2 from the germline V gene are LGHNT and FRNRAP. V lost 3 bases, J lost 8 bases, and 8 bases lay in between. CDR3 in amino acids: CASGFKPDEQFF. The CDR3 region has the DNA TGTGCTAGTGGTTTCAAGCCAGATGAGCAGTTCTTC.

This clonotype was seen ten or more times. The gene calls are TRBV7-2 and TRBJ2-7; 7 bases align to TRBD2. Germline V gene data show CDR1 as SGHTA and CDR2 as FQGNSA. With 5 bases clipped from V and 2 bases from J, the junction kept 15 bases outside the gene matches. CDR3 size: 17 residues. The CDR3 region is CASSKSGGVFGPYEQYF. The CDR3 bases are TGTGCCAGCAGCAAGTCTGGGGGGGTCTTCGGTCCCTACGAGCAGTACTTC.

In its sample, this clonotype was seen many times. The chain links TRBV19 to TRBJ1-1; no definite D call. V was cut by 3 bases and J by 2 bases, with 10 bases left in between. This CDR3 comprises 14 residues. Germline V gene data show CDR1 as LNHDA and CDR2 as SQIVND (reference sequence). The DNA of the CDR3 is TGTGCCAGTAGTATTTTGGCAAGCAACACTGAAGCTTTCTTT. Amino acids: CASSILASNTEAFF.

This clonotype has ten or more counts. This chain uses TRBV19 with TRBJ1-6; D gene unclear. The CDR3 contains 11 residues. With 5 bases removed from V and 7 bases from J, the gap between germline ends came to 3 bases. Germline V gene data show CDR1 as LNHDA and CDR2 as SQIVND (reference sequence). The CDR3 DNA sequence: TGTGCCAGTAGTCAGAATTCACCCCTCCACTTT. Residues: CASSQNSPLHF.

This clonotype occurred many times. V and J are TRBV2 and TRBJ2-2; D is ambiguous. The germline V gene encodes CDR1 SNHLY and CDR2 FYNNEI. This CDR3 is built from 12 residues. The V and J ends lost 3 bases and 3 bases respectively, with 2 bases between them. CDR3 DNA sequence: TGTGCCAGCAGTGACGACACCGGGGAGCTGTTTTTT. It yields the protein CASSDDTGELFF.

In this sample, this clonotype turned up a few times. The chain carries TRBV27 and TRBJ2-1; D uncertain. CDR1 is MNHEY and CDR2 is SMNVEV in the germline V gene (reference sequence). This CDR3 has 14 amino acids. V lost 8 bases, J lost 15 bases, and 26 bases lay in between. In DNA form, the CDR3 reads TGTGCCAGCCAGTTCCTAAGTAGCTCCTTGCAGCCGTTCTTC. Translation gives CASQFLSSSLQPFF.

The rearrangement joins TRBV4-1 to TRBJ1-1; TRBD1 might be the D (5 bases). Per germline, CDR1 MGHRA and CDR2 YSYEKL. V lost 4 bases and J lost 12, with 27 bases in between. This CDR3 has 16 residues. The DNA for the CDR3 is TGCGCCAGCAGCCTATCGGGGGGGACCCGTCAAGTCGAATCTTTCTTT. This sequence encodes CASSLSGGTRQVESFF.

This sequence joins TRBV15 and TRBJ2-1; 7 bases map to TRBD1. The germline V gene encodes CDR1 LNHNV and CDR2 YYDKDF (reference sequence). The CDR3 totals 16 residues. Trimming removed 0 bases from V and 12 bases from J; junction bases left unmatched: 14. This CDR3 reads CATSRDKGASGLGQFF. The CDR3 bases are TGTGCCACCAGCAGAGATAAGGGGGCCAGTGGTCTTGGGCAGTTCTTC.

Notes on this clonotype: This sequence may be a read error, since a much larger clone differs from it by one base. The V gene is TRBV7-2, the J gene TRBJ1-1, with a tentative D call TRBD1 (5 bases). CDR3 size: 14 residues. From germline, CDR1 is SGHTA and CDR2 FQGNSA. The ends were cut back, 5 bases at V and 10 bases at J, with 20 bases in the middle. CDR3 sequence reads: CASSPIGRGAGAFF. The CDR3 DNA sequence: TGTGCCAGCAGCCCCATTGGTCGAGGGGCTGGAGCTTTCTTT.

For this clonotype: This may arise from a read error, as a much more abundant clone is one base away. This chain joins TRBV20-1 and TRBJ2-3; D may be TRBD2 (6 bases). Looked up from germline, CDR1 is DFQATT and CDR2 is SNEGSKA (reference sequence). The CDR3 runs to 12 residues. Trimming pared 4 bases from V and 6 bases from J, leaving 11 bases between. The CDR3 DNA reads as TGCAGTGCTACTTCGGGAGCGGATACGCAGTATTTT. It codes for CSATSGADTQYF.

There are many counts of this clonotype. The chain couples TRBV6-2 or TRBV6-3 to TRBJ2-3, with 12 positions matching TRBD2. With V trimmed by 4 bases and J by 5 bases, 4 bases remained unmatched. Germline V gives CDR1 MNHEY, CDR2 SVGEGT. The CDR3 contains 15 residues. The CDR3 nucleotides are TGTGCCAGCAGTTGGACTAGCGGGATAGGAGATACGCAGTATTTT. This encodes CASSWTSGIGDTQYF.

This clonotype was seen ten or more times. The DNA of the CDR3 is TGTGCCAGCAGTTTCGCCACAGGGAGTCCCTACGAGCAGTACTTC. Translating gives CASSFATGSPYEQYF. The chain combines TRBV28 with TRBJ2-7, with D possibly being TRBD1 (6 bases). This CDR3 contains 15 residues. Germline CDR1 and CDR2: MDHEN and SYDVKM. V was shortened by 3 bases and J by 2 bases, with 14 bases between the two germline ends.

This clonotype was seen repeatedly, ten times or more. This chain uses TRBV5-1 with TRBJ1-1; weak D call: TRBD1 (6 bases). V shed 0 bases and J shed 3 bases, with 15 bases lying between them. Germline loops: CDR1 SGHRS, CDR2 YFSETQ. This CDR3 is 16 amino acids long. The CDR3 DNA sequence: TGCGCCAGCAGCTTGGAAATTCTCAGGGGTTACACTGAAGCTTTCTTT. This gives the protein CASSLEILRGYTEAFF.

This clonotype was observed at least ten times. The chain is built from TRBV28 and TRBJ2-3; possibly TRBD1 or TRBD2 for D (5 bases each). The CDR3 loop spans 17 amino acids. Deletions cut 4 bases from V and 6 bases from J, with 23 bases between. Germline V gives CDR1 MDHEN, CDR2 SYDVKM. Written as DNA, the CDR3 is TGTGCCAGCAGTTCTCTTGACAGAACCGGGACCTTGGATACGCAGTATTTT. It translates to CASSSLDRTGTLDTQYF. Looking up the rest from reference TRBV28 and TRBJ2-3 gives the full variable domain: DVKVTQSSRYLVKRTGEKVFLECVQDMDHENMFWYRQDPGLGLRLIYFSYDVKMKEKGDIPEGYSVSREKKERFSLILESASTNQTSMYLCASSSLDRTGTLDTQYFGPGTRLTVL.

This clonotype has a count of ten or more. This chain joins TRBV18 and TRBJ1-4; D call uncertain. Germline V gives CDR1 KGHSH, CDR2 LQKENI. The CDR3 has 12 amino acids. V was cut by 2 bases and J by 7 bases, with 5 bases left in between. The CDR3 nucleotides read TGTGCCAGCTCACCAATCGGTGAAAAACTGTTTTTT. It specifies CASSPIGEKLFF.

CDR3 sequence reads: CASSYSKTGGLNTEAFF. CDR3 bases: TGTGCCAGCAGTTACTCGAAGACAGGGGGACTGAACACTGAAGCTTTCTTT. J is TRBJ1-1 and V is TRBV6-2 or TRBV6-3, with 9 bases that match TRBD1. This CDR3 spans 17 amino acids. V lost 0 bases, J lost 0 bases, and 5 bases stayed unmatched. Per germline, CDR1 MNHEY and CDR2 SVGEGT.